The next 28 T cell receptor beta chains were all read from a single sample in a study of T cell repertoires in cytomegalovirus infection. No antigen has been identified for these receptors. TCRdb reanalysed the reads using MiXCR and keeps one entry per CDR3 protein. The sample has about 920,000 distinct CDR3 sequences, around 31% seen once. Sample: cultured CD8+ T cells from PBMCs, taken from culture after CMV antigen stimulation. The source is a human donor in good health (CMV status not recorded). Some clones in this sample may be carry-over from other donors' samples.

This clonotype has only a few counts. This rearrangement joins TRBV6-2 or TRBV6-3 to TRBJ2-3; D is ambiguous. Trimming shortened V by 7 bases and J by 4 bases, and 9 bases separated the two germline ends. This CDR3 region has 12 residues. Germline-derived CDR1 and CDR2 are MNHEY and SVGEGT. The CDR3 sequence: CASTYTPDTQYF. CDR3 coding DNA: TGTGCCAGCACCTACACCCCAGATACGCAGTATTTT.

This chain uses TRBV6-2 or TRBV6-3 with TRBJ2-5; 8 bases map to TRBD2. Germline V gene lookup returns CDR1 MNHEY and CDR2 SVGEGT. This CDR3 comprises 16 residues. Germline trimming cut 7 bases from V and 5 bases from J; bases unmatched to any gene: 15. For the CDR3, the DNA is TGTGCCAGCATCCACCCGGGGGGGCCCAAAGGGGAGACCCAGTACTTC. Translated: CASIHPGGPKGETQYF.

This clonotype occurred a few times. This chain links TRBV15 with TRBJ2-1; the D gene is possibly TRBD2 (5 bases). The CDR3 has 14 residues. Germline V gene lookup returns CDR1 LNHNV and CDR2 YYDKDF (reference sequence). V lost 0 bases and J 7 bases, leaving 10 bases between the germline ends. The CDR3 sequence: CATSRDLGENEQFF. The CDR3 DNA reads TGTGCCACCAGCAGAGATCTCGGGGAGAATGAGCAGTTCTTC.

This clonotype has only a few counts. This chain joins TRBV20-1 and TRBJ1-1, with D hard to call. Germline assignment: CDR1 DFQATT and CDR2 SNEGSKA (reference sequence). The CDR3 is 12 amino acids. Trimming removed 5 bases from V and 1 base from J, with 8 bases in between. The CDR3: CSAFFWNTEAFF. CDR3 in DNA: TGCAGTGCTTTCTTTTGGAACACTGAAGCTTTCTTT.

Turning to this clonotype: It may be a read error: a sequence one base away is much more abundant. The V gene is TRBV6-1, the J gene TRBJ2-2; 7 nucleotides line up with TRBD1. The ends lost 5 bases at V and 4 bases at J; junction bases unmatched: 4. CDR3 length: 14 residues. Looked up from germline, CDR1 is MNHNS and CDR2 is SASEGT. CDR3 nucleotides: TGTGCCAGCAGTTATTGGGACAGCACCGGGGAGCTGTTTTTT. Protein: CASSYWDSTGELFF.

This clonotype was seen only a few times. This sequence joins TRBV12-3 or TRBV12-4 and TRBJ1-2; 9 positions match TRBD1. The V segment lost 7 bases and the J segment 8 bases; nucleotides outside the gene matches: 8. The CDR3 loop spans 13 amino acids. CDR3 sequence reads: CASTSTGGSGYTF. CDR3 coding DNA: TGTGCCAGCACTTCGACAGGGGGTAGCGGCTACACCTTC.

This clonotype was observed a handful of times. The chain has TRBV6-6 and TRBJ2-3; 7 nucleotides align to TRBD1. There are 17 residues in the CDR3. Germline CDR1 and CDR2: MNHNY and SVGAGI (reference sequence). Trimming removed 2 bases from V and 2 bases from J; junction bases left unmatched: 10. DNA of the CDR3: TGTGCCAGCAGTTACCTCGCCGGGACAGCTTTCACAGATACGCAGTATTTT. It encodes CASSYLAGTAFTDTQYF.

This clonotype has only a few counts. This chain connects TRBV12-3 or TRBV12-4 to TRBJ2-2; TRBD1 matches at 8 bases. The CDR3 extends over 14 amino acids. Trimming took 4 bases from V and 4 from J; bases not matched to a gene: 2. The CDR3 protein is CASSWTGTTGELFF. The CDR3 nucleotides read TGTGCCAGCAGTTGGACAGGGACCACCGGGGAGCTGTTTTTT.

CDR3 residues: CASSYRQGNSPLHF. The CDR3 DNA reads TGTGCCAGCAGTTACCGGCAGGGAAATTCACCCCTCCACTTT. The rearrangement uses TRBV6-2 or TRBV6-3 and TRBJ1-6; a weak D match, TRBD1 (5 bases). Germline CDR1 reads MNHEY; CDR2 reads SVGEGT. CDR3 length equals 14 residues. Trimming took off 2 bases at V and 7 bases at J, with 9 bases between the two ends.

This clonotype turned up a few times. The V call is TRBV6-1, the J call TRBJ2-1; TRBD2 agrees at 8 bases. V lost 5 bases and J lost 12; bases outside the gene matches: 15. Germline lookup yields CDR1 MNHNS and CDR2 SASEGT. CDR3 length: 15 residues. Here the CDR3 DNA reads TGTGCCAGCAGTTCCGGGGTAGCGGGGCCCTTCTGGCAGTTCTTC. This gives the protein CASSSGVAGPFWQFF.

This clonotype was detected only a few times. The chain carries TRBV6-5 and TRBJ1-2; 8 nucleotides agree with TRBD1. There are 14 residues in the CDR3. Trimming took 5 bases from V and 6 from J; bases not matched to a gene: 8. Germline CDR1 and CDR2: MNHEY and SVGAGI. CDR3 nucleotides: TGTGCCAGCAGTACAGGACAGGGCGGCAATGGCTACACCTTC. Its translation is CASSTGQGGNGYTF.

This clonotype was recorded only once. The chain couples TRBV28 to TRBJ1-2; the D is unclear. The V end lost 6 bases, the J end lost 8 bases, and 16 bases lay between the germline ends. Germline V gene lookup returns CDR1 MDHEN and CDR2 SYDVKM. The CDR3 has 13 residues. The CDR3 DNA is TGTGCCAGCAGCCTCCGGTCCCACCGGGGCTACACCTTC. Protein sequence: CASSLRSHRGYTF.

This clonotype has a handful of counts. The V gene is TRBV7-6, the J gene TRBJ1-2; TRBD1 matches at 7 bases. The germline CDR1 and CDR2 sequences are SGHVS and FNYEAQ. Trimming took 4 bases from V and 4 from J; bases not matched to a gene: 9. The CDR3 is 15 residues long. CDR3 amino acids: CASSSRGGASYGYTF. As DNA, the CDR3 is TGTGCCAGCAGCTCCAGAGGGGGCGCAAGCTATGGCTACACCTTC.

CDR3 sequence: CASSYDTYEQYV. The CDR3 nucleotides are TGTGCCAGCAGTTATGATACGTACGAGCAGTACGTC. V usage is TRBV6-2 or TRBV6-3 and J usage is TRBJ2-7; no definite D call. CDR3 length: 12 amino acids. The germline V gene encodes CDR1 MNHEY and CDR2 SVGEGT. V was cut by 3 bases and J by 4 bases, with 7 bases left in between.

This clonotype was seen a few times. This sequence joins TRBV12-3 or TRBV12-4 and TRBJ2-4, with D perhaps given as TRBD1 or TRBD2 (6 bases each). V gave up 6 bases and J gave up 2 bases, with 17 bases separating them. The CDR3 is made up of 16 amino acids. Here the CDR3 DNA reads TGTGCCAGCAGGGAAGGGGGGCAGTGGACCAAAAACATTCAGTACTTC. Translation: CASREGGQWTKNIQYF.

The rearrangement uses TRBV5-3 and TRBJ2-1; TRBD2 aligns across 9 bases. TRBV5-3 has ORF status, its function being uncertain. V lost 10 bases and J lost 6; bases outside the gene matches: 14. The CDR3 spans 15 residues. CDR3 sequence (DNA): TGTGCCTGGGAGATGTGGCTAGCGGGGCCCAATGAGCAGTTCTTC. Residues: CAWEMWLAGPNEQFF.

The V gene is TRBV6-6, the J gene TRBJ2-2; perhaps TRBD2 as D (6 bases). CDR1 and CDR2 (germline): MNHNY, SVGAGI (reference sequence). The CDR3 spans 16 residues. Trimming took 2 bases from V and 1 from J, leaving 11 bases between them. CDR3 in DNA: TGTGCCAGCAGTTACGGGGACTCCCTGAACACCGGGGAGCTGTTTTTT. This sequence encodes CASSYGDSLNTGELFF.

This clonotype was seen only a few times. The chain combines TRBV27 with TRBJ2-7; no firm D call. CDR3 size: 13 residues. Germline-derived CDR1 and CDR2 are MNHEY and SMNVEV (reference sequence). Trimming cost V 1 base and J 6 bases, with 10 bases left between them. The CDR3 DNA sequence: TGTGCCAGCAGTTTATTCGGCCCACGCGAGCAGTACTTC. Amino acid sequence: CASSLFGPREQYF.

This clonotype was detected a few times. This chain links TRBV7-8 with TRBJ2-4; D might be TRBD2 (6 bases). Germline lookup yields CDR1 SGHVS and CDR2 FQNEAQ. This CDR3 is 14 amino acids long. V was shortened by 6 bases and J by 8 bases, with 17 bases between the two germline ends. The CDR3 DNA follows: TGTGCCAGCAGGTCCGGGCCCCGCGGGGACATTCAGTACTTC. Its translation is CASRSGPRGDIQYF.

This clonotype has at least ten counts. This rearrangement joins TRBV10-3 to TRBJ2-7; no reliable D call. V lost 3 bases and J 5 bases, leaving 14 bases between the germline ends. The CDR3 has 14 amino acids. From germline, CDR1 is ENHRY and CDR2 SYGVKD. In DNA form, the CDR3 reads TGTGCCATCAGTGAAACGGAGTGGCAGGACGAGCAGTACTTC. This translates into CAISETEWQDEQYF.

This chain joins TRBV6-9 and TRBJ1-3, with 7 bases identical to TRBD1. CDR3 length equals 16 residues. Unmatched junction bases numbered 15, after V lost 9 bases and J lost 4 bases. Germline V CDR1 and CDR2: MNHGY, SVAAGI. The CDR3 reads CASPLNQGECGNTIYF. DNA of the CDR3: TGTGCCAGTCCGCTAAATCAGGGGGAATGCGGAAACACCATATATTTT.

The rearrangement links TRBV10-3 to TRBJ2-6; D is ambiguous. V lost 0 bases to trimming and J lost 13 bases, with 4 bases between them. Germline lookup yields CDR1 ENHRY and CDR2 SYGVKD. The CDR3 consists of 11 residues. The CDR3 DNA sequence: TGTGCCATCAGTGAGTCGAAGGTCCTGACTTTC. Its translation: CAISESKVLTF.

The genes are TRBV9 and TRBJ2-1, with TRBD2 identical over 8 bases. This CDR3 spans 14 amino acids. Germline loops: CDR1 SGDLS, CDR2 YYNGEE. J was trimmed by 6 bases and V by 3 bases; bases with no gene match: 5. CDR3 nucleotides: TGTGCCAGCAGCGCGGGGGGGCGCGGCAATGAGCAGTTCTTC. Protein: CASSAGGRGNEQFF.

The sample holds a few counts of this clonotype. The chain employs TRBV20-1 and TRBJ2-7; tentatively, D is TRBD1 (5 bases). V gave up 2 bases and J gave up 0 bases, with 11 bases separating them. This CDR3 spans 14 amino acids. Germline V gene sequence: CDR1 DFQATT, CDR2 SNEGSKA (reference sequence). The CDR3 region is CSARLGRNSYEQYF. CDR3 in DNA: TGCAGTGCTAGATTGGGGCGGAACTCCTACGAGCAGTACTTC.

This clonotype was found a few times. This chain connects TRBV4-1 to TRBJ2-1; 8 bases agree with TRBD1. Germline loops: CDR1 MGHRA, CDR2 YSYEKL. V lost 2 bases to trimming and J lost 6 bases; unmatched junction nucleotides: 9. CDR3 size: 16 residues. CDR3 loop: CASSQWGQGAGNEQFF. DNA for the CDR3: TGCGCCAGCAGCCAATGGGGCCAGGGGGCTGGCAATGAGCAGTTCTTC.

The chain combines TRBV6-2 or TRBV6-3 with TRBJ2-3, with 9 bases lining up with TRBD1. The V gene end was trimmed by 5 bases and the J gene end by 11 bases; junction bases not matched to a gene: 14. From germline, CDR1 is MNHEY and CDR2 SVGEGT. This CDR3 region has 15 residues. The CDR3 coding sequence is TGTGCCAGCAGTAAACGGGACAGGGCTCATGAGGGGCAGTATTTT. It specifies CASSKRDRAHEGQYF.

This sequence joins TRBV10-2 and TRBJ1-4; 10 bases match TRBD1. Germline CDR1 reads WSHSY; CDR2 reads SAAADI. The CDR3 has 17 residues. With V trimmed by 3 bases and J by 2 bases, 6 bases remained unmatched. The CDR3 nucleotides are TGCGCCAGCAGTGATTTACGGGACAGGGGTACTAATGAAAAACTGTTTTTT. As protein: CASSDLRDRGTNEKLFF.

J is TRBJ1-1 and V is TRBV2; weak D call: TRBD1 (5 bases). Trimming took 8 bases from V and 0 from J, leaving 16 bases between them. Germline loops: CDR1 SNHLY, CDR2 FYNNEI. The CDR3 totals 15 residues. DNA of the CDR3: TGTGCCAGCCCCGAGGGGAAACAACTGAACACTGAAGCTTTCTTT. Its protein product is CASPEGKQLNTEAFF.